This TCR beta chain comes out of a study of monozygotic twins with inflammatory bowel disease. Comment on this clonotype: Its antigen is unidentified.

From around 4,000 ng of total RNA, each TCR library was prepared. Two nested PCRs, approximately 16 and 9 cycles, amplified TCRalpha and TCRbeta cDNA. TCRdb re-called the 5' RACE reads; one entry per CDR3 protein, DNA not given. The sample includes 400,000 to 500,000 distinct CDR3 sequences. General observations from the study: Against healthy co-twins, IBD patients had lower TCRbeta diversity (measured by inverse Simpson).

From whole blood, total RNA was isolated without any sorting of T cells. The clonotype comes from a human donor with ulcerative colitis or Crohn's disease, or a healthy co-twin of an affected twin (not recorded which). The specimen was blood.

This CDR3 reads CASSLRGTGQGAYNEQFF. The chain has TRBV11-2 and TRBJ2-1; TCRdb's D call of TRBD1 is untestable without DNA. The CDR3 extends over 18 amino acids. CDR1 and CDR2 (germline): SGHAT, FQNNGV.